This is a list of T cell receptor beta chains from one sample in a study of shared clonotypes between healthy human individuals. The table came from immunoSEQ multiplex PCR; TCRdb's copy has only in-frame clones and leaves some out. The table has millions of clones, just over 90% seen once. The source material was naive CD4+ T cells sorted from blood. These receptors were obtained from a man aged 18-30 years in good health. Each CDR3 is given with its conserved first and last residue. D genes are given only for firm matches. Clone size is shown for a subset of rows, as once, few, many or a class of expanded clone.

V	D	size	J	DNA	CDR3
TRBV6-5	NA	NA	TRBJ1-2	TGTGCCAGCAGTCAACCTGGGACCGTAAACTATGGCTACACCTTC	CASSQPGTVNYGYTF
TRBV11-1	NA	NA	TRBJ2-7	TGTGCCAGCAGCTTAGGCGCCCCACGAGGCGAGCAGTACTTC	CASSLGAPRGEQYF
TRBV6-6	NA	NA	TRBJ1-2	TGTGCCAGCAGTTATTCCGACGGTGGCTCTGGCTACACCTTC	CASSYSDGGSGYTF
TRBV21-1	NA	NA	TRBJ1-5	TGTGCCAGCAGCACACTTTGTGCTCCCCTAACAACCCGCCGGAATCAGCCCCAGCATTTT	CASSTLCAPLTTRRNQPQHF
TRBV7-6	NA	NA	TRBJ2-7	TGTGCCAGCAGCACCGGGTGGAGGGGAAAACGGTACGAGCAGTACTTC	CASSTGWRGKRYEQYF
TRBV4-1	NA	few	TRBJ1-4	TGCGCCAGCAGCTTCCTCAGGGGAAACAATGAAAAACTGTTTTTT	CASSFLRGNNEKLFF
TRBV7-2	NA	NA	TRBJ1-1	TGTGCCAGCAGCTTAGCTCTGGTTCAGACTGAAGCTTTCTTT	CASSLALVQTEAFF
TRBV28	TRBD2	once	TRBJ2-1	TGTGCCAGCAGGCCCGCTAGCGGGGGAGTCAATGAGCAGTTCTTC	CASRPASGGVNEQFF
TRBV27	NA	NA	TRBJ2-7	TGTGCCAGCAGTCAATTCACCTACGGGGCCTCCTACGAGCAGTACTTC	CASSQFTYGASYEQYF
TRBV7-9	TRBD2	NA	TRBJ2-1	TGTGCCAGCAGTTTAGGGACTAGCGGGCTCAATGAGCAGTTCTTC	CASSLGTSGLNEQFF
TRBV10-3	NA	NA	TRBJ1-3	TGTGCCATCAGTGAGTCGGGGCCGAGGGGCTCTGGAAACACCATATATTTT	CAISESGPRGSGNTIYF
TRBV18	NA	NA	TRBJ1-6	TGTGCCAGCTCACCCATGGAAGGAGGGCATTCACCCCTCCACTTT	CASSPMEGGHSPLHF
TRBV19	TRBD1	NA	TRBJ1-5	TGTGCCAGTAGCCTGGACAGGGGAAGGGTTCAGCCCCAGCATTTT	CASSLDRGRVQPQHF
TRBV6-5	NA	NA	TRBJ2-3	TGTGCCAGCAGTTACCTAGCCCCCACAGATACGCAGTATTTT	CASSYLAPTDTQYF
TRBV7-9	NA	NA	TRBJ1-4	TGTGCCAGCAGCTTTATGATGGGAGGGGGTGAAAAACTGTTTTTT	CASSFMMGGGEKLFF
TRBV5-4	NA	NA	TRBJ1-1	TGTGCCAGCAGCTTGCAAGGGGTTAACACTGAAGCTTTCTTT	CASSLQGVNTEAFF
TRBV5-1	TRBD2	NA	TRBJ2-5	TGCGCCAGCAGCTTTCCGGGACTACAAGAGACCCAGTACTTC	CASSFPGLQETQYF
TRBV2	NA	NA	TRBJ2-6	TGTGCCAGCAGTGAGGGGGGCCTTAAATCTGGGGCCAACGTCCTGACTTTC	CASSEGGLKSGANVLTF
TRBV5-1	NA	NA	TRBJ1-2	TGCGCCAGCAGTCCTCCCGGGCCCCAGGGAACTGGCTACACCTTC	CASSPPGPQGTGYTF
TRBV29-1	TRBD1	NA	TRBJ2-7	TGCAGCGTTTCACAGGGGTGGGACGAGCAGTACTTC	CSVSQGWDEQYF
TRBV6-1	TRBD1	NA	TRBJ2-7	TGTGCCACCAATTCGGGACAGAGTTACGAGCAGTACTTC	CATNSGQSYEQYF
TRBV18	TRBD1	NA	TRBJ2-2	TGTGCCAGCTCACCTCAGGGGGCCGCGAACACCGGGGAGCTGTTTTTT	CASSPQGAANTGELFF
TRBV5-1	NA	NA	TRBJ1-1	TGCGCCAGCAGCAAGGACACCGGGGACACTGAAGCTTTCTTT	CASSKDTGDTEAFF
TRBV5-6	NA	NA	TRBJ2-7	TGTGCCAGCAGCTTCTCGGGCTCCTACGAGCAGTACTTC	CASSFSGSYEQYF
TRBV6-1	NA	once	TRBJ1-1	TGTGCCAGCAGTGACAGGACCCCCACTGAAGCTTTCTTT	CASSDRTPTEAFF
TRBV4-3	TRBD2	NA	TRBJ2-1	TGCGCCAGCAGCCAAGTTGCAGGGAGGGCTGAGCAGTTCTTC	CASSQVAGRAEQFF
TRBV13	TRBD1	NA	TRBJ1-3	TGTGCCAGCAGCCTTTATATGGGACAGGGGGTTTTAGCTGGAAACACCATATATTTT	CASSLYMGQGVLAGNTIYF
TRBV18	NA	NA	TRBJ2-7	TGTGCCAGCTCAATGTCCGGGGCTCCCTACGAGCAGTACTTC	CASSMSGAPYEQYF
TRBV6-5	NA	NA	TRBJ2-2	TGTGCCAGCAGTTACCCACTGGAGAACACCGGGGAGCTGTTTTTT	CASSYPLENTGELFF
TRBV1	NA	NA	TRBJ2-2	TGCACCAGCAGCCTGCCGGGTCACACCGGGGAGCTGTTTTTT	CTSSLPGHTGELFF
TRBV30	TRBD2	NA	TRBJ2-3	TGTGCCTGGGAGACTAGCGGGGGGGCAGATACGCAGTATTTT	CAWETSGGADTQYF
TRBV5-1	NA	once	TRBJ2-7	TGCGCCAGCATGGGGAACTACTACGAGCAGTACTTC	CASMGNYYEQYF
TRBV10-1	NA	NA	TRBJ1-1	TGCGCCAGCAGTGAGTCGGGAAAGAACACTGAAGCTTTCTTT	CASSESGKNTEAFF
TRBV19	NA	few	TRBJ1-5	TGTGCCAGTAGTATAGTCAGGGACGATCAGCCCCAGCATTTT	CASSIVRDDQPQHF
TRBV5-6	NA	once	TRBJ2-7	TGTGCCAGCACCCCCGTCGGCTCCTACGAGCAGTACTTC	CASTPVGSYEQYF
TRBV20-1	NA	NA	TRBJ1-4	TGCAGTGCTAGTGATAATGAAAAACTGTTTTTT	CSASDNEKLFF
TRBV5-4	NA	NA	TRBJ2-3	TGTGCCAGCAGCATGGGACTTTTCTCTAGCACAGATACGCAGTATTTT	CASSMGLFSSTDTQYF
TRBV11-2	TRBD2	NA	TRBJ2-5	TGTGCCAGCAGCCAAGCCGGGACTAGCGGTGGGACCCAGTACTTC	CASSQAGTSGGTQYF
TRBV6-1	NA	NA	TRBJ1-5	TGTGCCAGCAGTGAAGAGGGTATGCGCAATCAGCCCCAGCATTTT	CASSEEGMRNQPQHF
TRBV9	NA	once	TRBJ1-2	TGTGCCAGCAGCGTTCAGGGAGTCGGCGACTATGGCTACACCTTC	CASSVQGVGDYGYTF
TRBV30	NA	NA	TRBJ1-1	TGTGCCTGGAGTGGTGGGAGGGGGACTGAAGCTTTCTTT	CAWSGGRGTEAFF
TRBV5-1	NA	NA	TRBJ2-1	TGCGCCAGCAGCCGAAGTAGTCAGGGAAATGAGCAGTTCTTC	CASSRSSQGNEQFF
TRBV7-6	TRBD1	NA	TRBJ2-5	TGTGCCAGCAGCTTAAATACAGGGGGTGAGACCCAGTACTTC	CASSLNTGGETQYF
TRBV4-3	NA	NA	TRBJ1-4	TGCGCCAGCAGCCAGGACCGGGTGGGGTTTAATGAAAAACTGTTTTTT	CASSQDRVGFNEKLFF
TRBV30	NA	NA	TRBJ2-3	TGTGCCTGGAGCCGAACCCCAGCTGTGAACACAGATACGCAGTATTTT	CAWSRTPAVNTDTQYF
TRBV19	TRBD1	NA	TRBJ1-2	TGTGCCAGTAGTGACAGGGCAATGGGCTACACCTTC	CASSDRAMGYTF
TRBV18	TRBD2	NA	TRBJ2-5	TGTGCCAGCTCACCCCAAGCGGGACTGGAGACCCAGTACTTC	CASSPQAGLETQYF
TRBV11-2	NA	NA	TRBJ2-3	TGTGCCAGCAGCTTAGCAGGGACAGATACGCAGTATTTT	CASSLAGTDTQYF
TRBV10-3	NA	NA	TRBJ1-6	TGTGCCATCAGTGAGTTTACAGTCCATAATTCACCCCTCCACTTT	CAISEFTVHNSPLHF
TRBV6-1	NA	few	TRBJ1-6	TGTGCCAGCAATCAGATCTACGGGGTCCCCCTCCACTTT	CASNQIYGVPLHF
TRBV9	TRBD1	NA	TRBJ2-5	TGTGCCAGCAGCGTCAGGGGGCGAGGAGAGACCCAGTACTTC	CASSVRGRGETQYF
TRBV2	NA	NA	TRBJ1-5	TGTGCCAGCAGTGAAGAAGGAGGGCTCGGACAGCATTTT	CASSEEGGLGQHF
TRBV7-2	TRBD2	NA	TRBJ2-5	TGTGCCAGCAGCCCCGGAGCGGGAGCAGAGACCCAGTACTTC	CASSPGAGAETQYF
TRBV6-5	TRBD1	NA	TRBJ1-6	TGTGCCAGCAGTAGCCGGGACAGGAATAATTCACCCCTCCACTTT	CASSSRDRNNSPLHF